This T cell receptor beta chain was obtained from a study of shared clonotypes between healthy human individuals. A note on this clone: Its target is not known.

Trimming cost V 4 bases and J 3 bases, with 10 bases left between them. The CDR3 length is 14 residues. Germline CDR1 and CDR2: SNHLY and FYNNEI. Profiled with immunoSEQ multiplex PCR; TCRdb holds only in-frame clones, not every one. This sample yields some 630,000 clones, of which approximately 96% are seen a single time; about 0.12% belongs to the top ten. Study-level points and caveats: It was the few donors that limited the genetic and exposure-history diversity represented. Sharing across several donors was seen in 5% to 5.5% of naive CD4 clonotypes.

In the naive CD8 group, cells lacked CD45RO and were positively selected for CCR7, so terminally differentiated effector memory CD45RA+ cells were left out. Sequencing input: naive CD8+ T cells sorted from blood. The chain uses TRBV2 and TRBJ1-5; maybe TRBD1 (5 bases). This sequence originates from a woman in her 30s in good health. The CDR3 sequence is CASSGGEVNQPQHF. The CDR3 DNA reads TGTGCCAGCAGTGGGGGGGAGGTCAATCAGCCCCAGCATTTT.